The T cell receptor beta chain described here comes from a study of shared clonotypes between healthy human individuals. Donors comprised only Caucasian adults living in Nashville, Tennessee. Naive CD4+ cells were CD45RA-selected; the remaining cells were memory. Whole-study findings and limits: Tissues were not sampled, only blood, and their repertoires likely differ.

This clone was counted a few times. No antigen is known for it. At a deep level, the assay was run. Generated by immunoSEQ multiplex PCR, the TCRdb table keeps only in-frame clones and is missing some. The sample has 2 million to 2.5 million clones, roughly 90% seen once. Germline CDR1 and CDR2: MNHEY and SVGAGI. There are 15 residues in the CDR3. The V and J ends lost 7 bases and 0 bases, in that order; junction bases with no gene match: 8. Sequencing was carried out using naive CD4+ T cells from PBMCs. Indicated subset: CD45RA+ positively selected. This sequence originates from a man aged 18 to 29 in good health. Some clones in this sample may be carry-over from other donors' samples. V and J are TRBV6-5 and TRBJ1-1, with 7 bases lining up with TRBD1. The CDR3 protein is CASTLNRGLNTEAFF. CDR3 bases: TGTGCCAGCACCCTAAACAGGGGATTGAACACTGAAGCTTTCTTT.